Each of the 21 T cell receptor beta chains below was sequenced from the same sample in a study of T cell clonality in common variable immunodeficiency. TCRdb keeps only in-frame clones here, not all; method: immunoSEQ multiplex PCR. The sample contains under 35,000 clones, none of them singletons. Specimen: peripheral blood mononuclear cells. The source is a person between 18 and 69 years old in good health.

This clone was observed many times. The CDR3 DNA, read in part, is TGTGCCAGCAGTCAGACAGGGAACAATCAGCCC. This gives the protein CASSQTGNNQP. From start to end, the CDR3 is CASSQTGNNQPQHF. The chain employs TRBV6-2 or TRBV6-3 and TRBJ1-5, with TRBD1 matching 7 bases. The read terminates 3 residues before the CDR3 end, so the remaining end is supplied by the germline J gene. V trimming: 5 bases; J trimming: 3 bases; junction bases outside the gene matches: 4. From germline, CDR1 is MNHEY and CDR2 SVGEGT. The CDR3 has 14 amino acids.

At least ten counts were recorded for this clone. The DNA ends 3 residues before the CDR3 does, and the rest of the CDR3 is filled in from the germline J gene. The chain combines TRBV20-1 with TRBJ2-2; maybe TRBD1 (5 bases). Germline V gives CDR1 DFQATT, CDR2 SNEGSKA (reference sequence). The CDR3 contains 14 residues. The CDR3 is CSARGQDISEKLFF. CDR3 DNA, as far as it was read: TGCAGTGCTAGAGGGCAGGACATAAGTGAAAAG.

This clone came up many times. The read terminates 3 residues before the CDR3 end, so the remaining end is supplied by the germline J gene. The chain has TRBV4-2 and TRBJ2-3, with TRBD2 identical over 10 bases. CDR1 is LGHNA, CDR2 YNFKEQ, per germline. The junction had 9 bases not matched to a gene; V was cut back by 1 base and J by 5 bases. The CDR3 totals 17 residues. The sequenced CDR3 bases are TGTGCCAGCAGCCAAGTGGTCCTAGCGGGAGAGGAAGATACG. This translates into CASSQVVLAGEEDT. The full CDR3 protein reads CASSQVVLAGEEDTQYF.

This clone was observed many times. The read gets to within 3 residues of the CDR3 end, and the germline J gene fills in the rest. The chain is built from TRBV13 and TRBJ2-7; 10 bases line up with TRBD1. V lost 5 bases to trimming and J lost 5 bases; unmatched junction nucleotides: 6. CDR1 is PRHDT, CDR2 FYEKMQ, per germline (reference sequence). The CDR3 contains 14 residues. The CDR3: CASSHGTGDNEQYF. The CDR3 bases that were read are TGTGCCAGCAGCCACGGGACAGGGGACAACGAG.

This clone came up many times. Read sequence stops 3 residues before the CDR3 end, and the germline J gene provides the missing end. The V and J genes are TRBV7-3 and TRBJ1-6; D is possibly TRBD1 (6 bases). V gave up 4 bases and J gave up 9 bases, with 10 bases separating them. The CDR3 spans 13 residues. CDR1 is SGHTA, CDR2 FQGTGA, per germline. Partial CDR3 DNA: TGTGCCAGCAGCTCTAACAGGGCTTCACCC. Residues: CASSSNRASP. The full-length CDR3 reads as CASSSNRASPLHF.

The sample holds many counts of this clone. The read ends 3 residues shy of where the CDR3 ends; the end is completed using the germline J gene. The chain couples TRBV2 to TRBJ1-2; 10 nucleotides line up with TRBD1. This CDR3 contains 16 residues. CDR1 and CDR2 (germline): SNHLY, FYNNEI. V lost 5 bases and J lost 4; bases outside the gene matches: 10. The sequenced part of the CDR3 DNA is TGTGCCAGCAGTTTCCCTCGACAGGGGGCCAGCTATGGC. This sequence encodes CASSFPRQGASYG. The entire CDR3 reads CASSFPRQGASYGYTF.

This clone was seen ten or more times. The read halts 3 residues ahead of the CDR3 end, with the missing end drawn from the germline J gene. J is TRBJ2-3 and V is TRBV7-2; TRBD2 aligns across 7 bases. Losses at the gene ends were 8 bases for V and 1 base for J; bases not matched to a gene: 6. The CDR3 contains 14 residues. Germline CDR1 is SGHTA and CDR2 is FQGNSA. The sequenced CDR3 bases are TGTGCCAGCGAGTCTAGCGGCCGCACAGATACG. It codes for CASESSGRTDT. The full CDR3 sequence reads CASESSGRTDTQYF.

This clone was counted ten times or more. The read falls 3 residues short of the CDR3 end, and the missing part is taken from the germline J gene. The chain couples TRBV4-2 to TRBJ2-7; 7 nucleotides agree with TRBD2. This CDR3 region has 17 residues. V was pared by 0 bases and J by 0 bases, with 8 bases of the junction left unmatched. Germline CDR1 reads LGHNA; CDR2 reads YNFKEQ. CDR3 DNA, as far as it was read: TGTGCCAGCAGCCAAGATATGGGGGGGTCACCCTCCTACGAG. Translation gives CASSQDMGGSPSYE. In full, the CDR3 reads CASSQDMGGSPSYEQYF.

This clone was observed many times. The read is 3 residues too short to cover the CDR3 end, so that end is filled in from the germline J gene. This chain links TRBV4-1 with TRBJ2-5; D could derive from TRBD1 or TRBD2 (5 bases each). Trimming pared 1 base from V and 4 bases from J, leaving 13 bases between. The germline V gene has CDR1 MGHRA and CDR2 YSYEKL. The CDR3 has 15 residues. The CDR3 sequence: CASSQVSTGGETQYF. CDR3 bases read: TGCGCCAGCAGCCAAGTTAGTACAGGAGGAGAGACC.

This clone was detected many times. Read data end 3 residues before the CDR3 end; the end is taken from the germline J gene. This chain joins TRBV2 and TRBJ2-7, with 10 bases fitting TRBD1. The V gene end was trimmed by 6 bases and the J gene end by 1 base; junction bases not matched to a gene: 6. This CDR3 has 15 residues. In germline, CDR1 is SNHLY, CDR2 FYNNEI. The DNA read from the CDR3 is TGTGCCAGCAGACAGACGGGACAGGGGTCCTACGAG. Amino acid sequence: CASRQTGQGSYE. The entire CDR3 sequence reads CASRQTGQGSYEQYF.

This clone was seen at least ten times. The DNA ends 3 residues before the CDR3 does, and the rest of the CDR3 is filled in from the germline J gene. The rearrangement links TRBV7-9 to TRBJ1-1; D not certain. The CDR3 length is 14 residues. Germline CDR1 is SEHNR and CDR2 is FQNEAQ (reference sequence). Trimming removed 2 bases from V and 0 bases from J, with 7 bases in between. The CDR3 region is CASSLQALNTEAFF. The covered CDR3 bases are TGTGCCAGCAGCTTACAGGCCTTGAACACTGAA.

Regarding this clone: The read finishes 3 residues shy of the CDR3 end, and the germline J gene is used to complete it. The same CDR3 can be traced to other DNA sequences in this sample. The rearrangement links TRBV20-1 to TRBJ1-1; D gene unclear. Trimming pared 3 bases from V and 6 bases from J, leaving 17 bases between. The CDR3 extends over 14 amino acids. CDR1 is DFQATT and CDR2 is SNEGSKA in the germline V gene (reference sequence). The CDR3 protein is CSARDYRVEAEAFF. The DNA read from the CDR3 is TGCAGTGCTAGGGATTATAGGGTGGAGGCTGAA.

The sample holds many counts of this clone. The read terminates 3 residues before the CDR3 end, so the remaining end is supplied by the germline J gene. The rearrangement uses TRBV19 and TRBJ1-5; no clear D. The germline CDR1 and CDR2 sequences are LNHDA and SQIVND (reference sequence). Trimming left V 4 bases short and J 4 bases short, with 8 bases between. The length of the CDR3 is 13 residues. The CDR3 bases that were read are TGTGCCAGTAGTAACAACGGGAATCAGCCC. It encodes CASSNNGNQP. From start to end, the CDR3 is CASSNNGNQPQHF.

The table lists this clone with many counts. This CDR3 is CAWSKSGSSYEQYF. The CDR3 bases that were read are TGTGCCTGGAGTAAAAGCGGAAGCTCCTACGAG. The V gene is TRBV30, the J gene TRBJ2-7; possible D gene TRBD2, 5 bases. From the germline J gene comes the end of the CDR3, since the read stops 3 residues before it. Trimming shortened V by 2 bases and J by 0 bases, and 11 bases separated the two germline ends. The CDR3 has 14 amino acids. Germline V CDR1 and CDR2: GTSNPN, SVGIG (reference sequence).

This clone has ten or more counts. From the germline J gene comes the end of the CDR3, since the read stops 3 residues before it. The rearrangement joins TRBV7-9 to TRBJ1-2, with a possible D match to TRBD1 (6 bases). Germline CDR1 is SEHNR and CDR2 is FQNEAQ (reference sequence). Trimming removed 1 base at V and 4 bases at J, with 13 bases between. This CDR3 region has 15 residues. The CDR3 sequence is CASSLVRRGAYGYTF. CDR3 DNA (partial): TGTGCCAGCAGCTTAGTTCGTCGGGGGGCCTATGGC. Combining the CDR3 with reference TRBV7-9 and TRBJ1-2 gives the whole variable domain DTGVSQNPRHKITKRGQNVTFRCDPISEHNRLYWYRQTLGQGPEFLTYFQNEAQLEKSRLLSDRFSAERPKGSFSTLEIQRTEQGDSAMYLCASSLVRRGAYGYTFGSGTRLTVV.

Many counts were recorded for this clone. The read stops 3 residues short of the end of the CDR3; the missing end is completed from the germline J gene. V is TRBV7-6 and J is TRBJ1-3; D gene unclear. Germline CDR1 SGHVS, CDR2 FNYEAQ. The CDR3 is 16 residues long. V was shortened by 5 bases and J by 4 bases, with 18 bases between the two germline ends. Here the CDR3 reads CASSPSRVSAGNTIYF. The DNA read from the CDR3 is TGTGCCAGCAGCCCGTCACGGGTCTCTGCAGGAAACACC.

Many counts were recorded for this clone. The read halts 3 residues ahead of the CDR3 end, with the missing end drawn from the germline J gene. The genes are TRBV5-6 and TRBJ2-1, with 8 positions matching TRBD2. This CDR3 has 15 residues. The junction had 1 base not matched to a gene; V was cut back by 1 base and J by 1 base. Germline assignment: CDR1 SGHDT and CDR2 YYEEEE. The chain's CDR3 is CASSLRGGSYNEQFF. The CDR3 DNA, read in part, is TGTGCCAGCAGCTTGCGGGGGGGATCCTACAATGAG.

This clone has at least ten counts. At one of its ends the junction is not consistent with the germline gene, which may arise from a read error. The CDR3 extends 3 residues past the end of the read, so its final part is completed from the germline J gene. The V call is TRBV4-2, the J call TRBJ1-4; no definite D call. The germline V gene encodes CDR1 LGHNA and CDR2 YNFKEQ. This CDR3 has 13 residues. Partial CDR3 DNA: TGCGCCAGCAGCCAGTCCCAGGAGGCAAAA. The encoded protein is CASSQSQEAK. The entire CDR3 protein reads CASSQSQEAKLFF.

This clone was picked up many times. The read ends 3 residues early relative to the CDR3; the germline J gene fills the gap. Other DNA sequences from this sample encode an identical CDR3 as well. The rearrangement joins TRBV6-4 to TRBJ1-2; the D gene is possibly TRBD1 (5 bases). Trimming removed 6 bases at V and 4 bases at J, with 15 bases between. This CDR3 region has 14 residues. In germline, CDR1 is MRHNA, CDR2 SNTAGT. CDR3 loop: CASSPFSDSYGYTF. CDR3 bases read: TGTGCCAGCAGCCCTTTTTCCGACAGCTATGGC.

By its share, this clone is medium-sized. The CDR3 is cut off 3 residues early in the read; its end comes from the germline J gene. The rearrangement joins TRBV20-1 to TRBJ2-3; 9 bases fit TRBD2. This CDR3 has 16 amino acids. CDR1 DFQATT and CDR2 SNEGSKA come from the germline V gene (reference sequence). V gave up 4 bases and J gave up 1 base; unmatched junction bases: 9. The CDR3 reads CSAISGSRGRTDTQYF. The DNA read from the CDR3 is TGCAGTGCTATTAGCGGGAGTCGAGGGCGCACAGATACG.

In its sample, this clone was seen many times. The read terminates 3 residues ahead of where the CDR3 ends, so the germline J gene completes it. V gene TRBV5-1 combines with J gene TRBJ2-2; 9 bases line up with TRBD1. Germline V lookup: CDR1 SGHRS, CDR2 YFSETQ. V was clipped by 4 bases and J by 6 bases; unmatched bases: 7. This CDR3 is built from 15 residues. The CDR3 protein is CASSRYRQGAGELFF. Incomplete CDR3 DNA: TGCGCCAGCAGCCGCTATCGACAGGGGGCCGGGGAG.